Each of the 19 T cell receptor beta chains below was sequenced from the same sample in a study of cytomegalovirus exposure and HLA in healthy donors. The assay was immunoSEQ multiplex PCR, and TCRdb's table has in-frame clones only and misses some. The sample includes about 110,000 clones, approximately 85% of them seen just once. The specimen was PBMCs. These receptors all come from a woman younger than 30 in good health and CMV-seronegative.

The chain has TRBV5-4 and TRBJ2-1; 11 positions match TRBD2. From germline, CDR1 is SGHNT and CDR2 YYREEE (reference sequence). This CDR3 spans 19 amino acids. After removal of 2 bases from V and 4 bases from J, the junction contained 14 bases not matched to a gene. CDR3 nucleotide sequence: TGTGCCAGCAGCTTACTGGGACTAGCGGCCCTCTCCCCATACAATGAGCAGTTCTTC. It yields the protein CASSLLGLAALSPYNEQFF.

This rearrangement joins TRBV10-2 to TRBJ1-6; 7 nucleotides match TRBD1. Unmatched junction bases numbered 7, after V lost 2 bases and J lost 3 bases. In germline, CDR1 is WSHSY, CDR2 SAAADI. The CDR3 covers 17 residues. The CDR3 loop is CASSEQTGPNYNSPLHF. The CDR3 coding sequence is TGCGCCAGCAGTGAGCAGACAGGGCCTAACTATAATTCACCCCTCCACTTT.

The chain carries TRBV7-2 and TRBJ2-3; a possible D gene is TRBD2 (7 bases). Trimming took off 7 bases at V and 2 bases at J, with 13 bases between the two ends. The CDR3 totals 14 residues. CDR1 is SGHTA, CDR2 FQGNSA, per germline. CDR3 residues: CASNRAGATDTQYF. Written as DNA, the CDR3 is TGTGCCAGCAATAGGGCGGGGGCCACAGATACGCAGTATTTT.

The rearrangement joins TRBV19 to TRBJ2-5, with TRBD2 identical over 10 bases. CDR1 is LNHDA and CDR2 is SQIVND in the germline V gene (reference sequence). After removal of 6 bases from V and 7 bases from J, the junction contained 8 bases not matched to a gene. The CDR3 is 14 residues long. The CDR3 here is CASRPGTSEGTQYF. CDR3 in DNA: TGTGCCAGTAGACCCGGGACTAGCGAGGGGACCCAGTACTTC.

The gene calls are TRBV27 and TRBJ1-4; possibly TRBD1 for D (5 bases). The CDR3 runs to 13 residues. V gave up 3 bases and J gave up 6 bases, with 8 bases separating them. Germline V gene lookup returns CDR1 MNHEY and CDR2 SMNVEV (reference sequence). CDR3 residues: CASSLGQYEKLFF. The CDR3 DNA sequence: TGTGCCAGCAGTTTGGGGCAGTATGAAAAACTGTTTTTT. Looking up the rest from reference TRBV27 and TRBJ1-4 gives the full variable domain: EAQVTQNPRYLITVTGKKLTVTCSQNMNHEYMSWYRQDPGLGLRQIYYSMNVEVTDKGDVPEGYKVSRKEKRNFPLILESPSPNQTSLYFCASSLGQYEKLFFGSGTQLSVL.

This chain connects TRBV5-1 to TRBJ2-3, with 13 positions matching TRBD2. This CDR3 spans 14 amino acids. Germline values: CDR1 SGHRS, CDR2 YFSETQ. V lost 7 bases, J lost 7 bases, and 6 bases stayed unmatched. As DNA, the CDR3 is TGCGCCAGCCGGACTAGCGGGGGATCCTATACGCAGTATTTT. This translates into CASRTSGGSYTQYF.

The rearrangement joins TRBV4-2 to TRBJ1-2, with 7 nucleotides matching TRBD1. CDR1 and CDR2 (germline): LGHNA, YNFKEQ. V dropped 0 bases and J dropped 8; count of bases not matched to a gene: 15. The CDR3 totals 17 residues. CDR3 sequence: CASSQDWLTGSSRGYTF. Written as DNA, the CDR3 is TGTGCCAGCAGCCAAGATTGGTTGACAGGGTCTAGCAGAGGCTACACCTTC.

The gene calls are TRBV27 and TRBJ1-1, with TRBD1 identical over 9 bases. Germline values: CDR1 MNHEY, CDR2 SMNVEV (reference sequence). The length of the CDR3 is 14 residues. After removal of 10 bases from V and 2 bases from J, the junction contained 8 bases not matched to a gene. The CDR3 DNA reads TGTGCCACCAAAAAGGGACAGGGAAACACTGAAGCTTTCTTT. Its translation: CATKKGQGNTEAFF.

J is TRBJ1-2 and V is TRBV28; D not resolved. This CDR3 contains 13 residues. Trimming removed 3 bases at V and 4 bases at J, with 9 bases between. Germline V CDR1 and CDR2: MDHEN, SYDVKM. CDR3 protein: CASSLRVGYGYTF. CDR3 nucleotide sequence: TGTGCCAGCAGTTTGCGGGTTGGCTATGGCTACACCTTC.

The chain uses TRBV30 and TRBJ2-1, with 9 bases lining up with TRBD2. The CDR3 contains 16 residues. V was pared by 2 bases and J by 5 bases, with 10 bases of the junction left unmatched. In germline, CDR1 is GTSNPN, CDR2 SVGIG (reference sequence). CDR3 sequence reads: CAWSLLRTSANNEQFF. CDR3 in DNA: TGTGCCTGGAGTCTCCTCAGGACTAGCGCAAACAATGAGCAGTTCTTC.

The chain couples TRBV30 to TRBJ2-3, with 9 bases matching TRBD1. Germline CDR1 and CDR2: GTSNPN and SVGIG (reference sequence). This CDR3 spans 18 amino acids. Germline trimming cut 5 bases from V and 6 bases from J; bases unmatched to any gene: 21. The CDR3 DNA is TGTGCCTGGGGGGGCTCCCTCCGACAGGGGGGGACATGGGATACGCAGTATTTT. It encodes CAWGGSLRQGGTWDTQYF.

The V gene is TRBV4-1, the J gene TRBJ2-7, with a weak D call TRBD2 (5 bases). The CDR3 is 14 residues long. Germline V gene data show CDR1 as MGHRA and CDR2 as YSYEKL. Trimming removed 4 bases at V and 2 bases at J, with 12 bases between. The CDR3 is CASSRPGETYEQYF. CDR3 in DNA: TGCGCCAGCAGCCGCCCCGGGGAAACCTACGAGCAGTACTTC.

This clone was counted a few times. J is TRBJ2-7 and V is TRBV27; 15 bases are a match to TRBD2. With 6 bases clipped from V and 2 bases from J, the junction kept 2 bases outside the gene matches. Per germline, CDR1 MNHEY and CDR2 SMNVEV (reference sequence). The CDR3 extends over 15 amino acids. Here the CDR3 reads CASRGLAGGPYEQYF. CDR3 nucleotides: TGTGCCAGCAGGGGACTAGCGGGGGGTCCCTACGAGCAGTACTTC.

The CDR3 sequence is CASSPDDLPTSTDTQYF. CDR3 DNA sequence: TGTGCCAGCAGCCCTGACGACCTTCCGACTAGCACAGATACGCAGTATTTT. This chain joins TRBV7-9 and TRBJ2-3; the D is unclear. V was pared by 5 bases and J by 0 bases, with 18 bases between. The CDR3 covers 17 residues. Germline-derived CDR1 and CDR2 are SEHNR and FQNEAQ (reference sequence). Looking up the rest from reference TRBV7-9 and TRBJ2-3 gives the full variable domain: DTGVSQNPRHKITKRGQNVTFRCDPISEHNRLYWYRQTLGQGPEFLTYFQNEAQLEKSRLLSDRFSAERPKGSFSTLEIQRTEQGDSAMYLCASSPDDLPTSTDTQYFGPGTRLTVL.

This chain links TRBV2 with TRBJ2-7; the D gene is possibly TRBD1 (5 bases). The ends were cut back, 3 bases at V and 1 base at J, with 13 bases in the middle. The CDR3 consists of 15 residues. Germline-derived CDR1 and CDR2 are SNHLY and FYNNEI. The CDR3 region is CASSDEQGTSYEQYF. CDR3 nucleotide sequence: TGTGCCAGCAGTGACGAGCAGGGAACGTCCTACGAGCAGTACTTC.

In nucleotides, the CDR3 is TGTGCCTGGAGCCGAAATTTCGGGGGTACCTACGAGCAGTACTTC. Translated, it gives CAWSRNFGGTYEQYF. The V and J genes are TRBV30 and TRBJ2-7; D possibly corresponds to TRBD2 (6 bases). The length of the CDR3 is 15 residues. V dropped 3 bases and J dropped 2 bases, with 17 bases sitting between them. Per germline, CDR1 GTSNPN and CDR2 SVGIG (reference sequence).

CDR3 region: CSVVRQGYEQYF. The CDR3 nucleotides are TGCAGCGTTGTTAGACAGGGCTACGAGCAGTACTTC. The rearrangement links TRBV29-1 to TRBJ2-7; 7 nucleotides line up with TRBD1. The CDR3 sequence is 12 residues long. Unmatched junction bases numbered 3, after V lost 4 bases and J lost 3 bases. CDR1 SQVTM and CDR2 ANQGSEA come from the germline V gene.

The J gene is TRBJ2-1, the V gene TRBV4-2; D is unresolved. V lost 0 bases to trimming and J lost 4 bases, with 16 bases between them. CDR1 is LGHNA, CDR2 YNFKEQ, per germline. This CDR3 has 17 amino acids. CDR3 nucleotides: TGTGCCAGCAGCCAAGATGAAGTCTGGAGAAATTACAATGAGCAGTTCTTC. Its protein is CASSQDEVWRNYNEQFF.

J is TRBJ2-3 and V is TRBV2, with TRBD1 matching 9 bases. The length of the CDR3 is 20 residues. Trimming at V came to 6 bases and at J to 3 bases, leaving 22 bases not matched to a gene. CDR1 SNHLY and CDR2 FYNNEI come from the germline V gene. The CDR3 DNA reads as TGTGCCAGCAGAGACCCGCTTTTCTCGGGACAGGGCACCTTGACAGATACGCAGTATTTT. This encodes CASRDPLFSGQGTLTDTQYF.